This T cell receptor beta chain was obtained from a study of neurological immune-mediated disorders. Unsorted libraries were generated from 2 million PBMCs. These cells had been stored in RNAlater at -80 C. With 10-nucleotide random UMIs included, cDNA was synthesized by 5'RACE. One entry per CDR3 protein, called by TCRdb with MiXCR from the 5' RACE reads. The table lists 95,000 to 150,000 distinct CDR3 sequences, more than 2.5% of them singletons. V was pared by 6 bases and J by 5 bases, with 14 bases between. Per germline, CDR1 DFQATT and CDR2 SNEGSKA (reference sequence). The CDR3 sequence is 13 residues long. This clonotype was detected many times. The antigen remains unidentified. Study-level results: There were no CDR3 amino acid sequences shared by expanded clones across subjects, a result suggesting private repertoires in all groups.

V usage is TRBV20-1 and J usage is TRBJ2-1; D gene unclear. The sequenced material came from PBMCs. The receptor was derived from a woman aged 30 to 39 with multiple sclerosis. CDR3 in amino acids: CSALFHQHNEQFF. The CDR3, as DNA: TGCAGTGCACTATTCCATCAGCACAATGAGCAGTTCTTC.